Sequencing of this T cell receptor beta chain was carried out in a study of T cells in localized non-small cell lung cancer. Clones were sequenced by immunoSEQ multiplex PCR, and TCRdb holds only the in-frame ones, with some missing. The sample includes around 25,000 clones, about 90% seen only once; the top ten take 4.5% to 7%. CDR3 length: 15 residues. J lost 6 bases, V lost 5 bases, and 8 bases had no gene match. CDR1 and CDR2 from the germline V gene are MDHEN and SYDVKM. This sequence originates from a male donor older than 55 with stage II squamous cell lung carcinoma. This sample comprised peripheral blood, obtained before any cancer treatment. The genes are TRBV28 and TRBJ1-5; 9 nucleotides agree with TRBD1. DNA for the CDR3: TGTGCCAGCAGTAGCGGACAGGGGTGGGCTCAGCCCCAGCATTTT. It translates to CASSSGQGWAQPQHF.